This entry lists 19 T cell receptor beta chains sequenced from one sample in a study of identical twins. One entry per CDR3 protein, called by TCRdb with MiXCR from the 5' RACE reads. The sample includes hundreds of thousands of distinct CDR3 sequences, approximately 18% of them seen just once. The data also belong to a second study, concerning T cells expressing NK-cell markers.

Sequenced material: PBMCs. These receptors all come from a woman aged 18-29 years in good health.

This clonotype was seen a handful of times. This rearrangement joins TRBV29-1 to TRBJ2-1; D is undetermined. V lost 4 bases to trimming and J lost 7 bases, with 20 bases between them. The germline gives CDR1 SQVTM, CDR2 ANQGSEA. The CDR3 runs to 15 residues. Here the CDR3 reads CSVVGKPGFRNEQFF. For the CDR3, the DNA is TGCAGCGTTGTTGGGAAGCCGGGCTTTAGGAATGAGCAGTTCTTC.

This clonotype was found many times. The gene calls are TRBV7-9 and TRBJ1-2, with D uncertain. This CDR3 has 14 residues. CDR1 and CDR2 from the germline V gene are SEHNR and FQNEAQ (reference sequence). Trimming removed 4 bases at V and 2 bases at J, with 11 bases between. The CDR3 region is CASSYTTGNYGYTF. The CDR3 bases are TGTGCCAGCAGCTACACGACGGGGAACTATGGCTACACCTTC. Full variable domain (rest looked up from reference TRBV7-9 and TRBJ1-2): DTGVSQNPRHKITKRGQNVTFRCDPISEHNRLYWYRQTLGQGPEFLTYFQNEAQLEKSRLLSDRFSAERPKGSFSTLEIQRTEQGDSAMYLCASSYTTGNYGYTFGSGTRLTVV.

The gene calls are TRBV3-1 and TRBJ1-6; D remains unclear. The CDR3 consists of 14 residues. The germline V and J ends were trimmed by 3 bases and 6 bases, with 9 bases remaining between them. The germline V gene has CDR1 LGHDT and CDR2 YNNKEL (reference sequence). DNA of the CDR3: TGTGCCAGCAGCCAGCGAGAATCTAATTCACCCCTCCACTTT. It encodes CASSQRESNSPLHF.

J is TRBJ2-7 and V is TRBV12-2. TRBV12-2 is a pseudogene. This CDR3 region has 15 residues. CDR3 nucleotides: TGTGCAAGTCGCCCGCGTTTACTCTGGGACTACGAGCAGTACTTC. It codes for CASRPRLLWDYEQYF.

This clonotype has only a few counts. V is TRBV18 and J is TRBJ2-7, with TRBD1 identical over 7 bases. CDR1 and CDR2 from the germline V gene are KGHSH and LQKENI. The V gene end was trimmed by 5 bases and the J gene end by 5 bases; junction bases not matched to a gene: 9. This CDR3 region has 14 residues. CDR3 sequence reads: CASSEAGGSNEQYF. CDR3 in DNA: TGTGCCAGCTCAGAGGCAGGGGGTTCTAACGAGCAGTACTTC. The full variable domain, rest sourced from reference TRBV18 and TRBJ2-7, is NAGVMQNPRHLVRRRGQEARLRCSPMKGHSHVYWYRQLPEEGLKFMVYLQKENIIDESGMPKERFSAEFPKEGPSILRIQQVVRGDSAAYFCASSEAGGSNEQYFGPGTRLTVT.

This clonotype has only a few counts. V usage is TRBV7-9 and J usage is TRBJ2-2; weak D call: TRBD1 (5 bases). The V and J ends lost 11 bases and 2 bases respectively, with 18 bases between them. CDR1 SEHNR and CDR2 FQNEAQ come from the germline V gene (reference sequence). There are 15 residues in the CDR3. The CDR3 DNA reads as TGTGCCGGGGCCCGGCTGCAAAGAAACACCGGGGAGCTGTTTTTT. Protein product: CAGARLQRNTGELFF.

This clonotype was seen only a few times. The rearrangement joins TRBV7-6 to TRBJ2-7, with D perhaps matching TRBD2 (6 bases). This CDR3 is built from 15 residues. Germline V CDR1 and CDR2: SGHVS, FNYEAQ. Trimming shortened V by 3 bases and J by 0 bases, and 12 bases separated the two germline ends. CDR3 DNA: TGTGCCAGCAGCTTCGGCGGGACGGGCTCCTACGAGCAGTACTTC. This sequence encodes CASSFGGTGSYEQYF.

This clonotype was recorded a few times. The chain combines TRBV13 with TRBJ1-2; 9 bases agree with TRBD1. Unmatched junction bases numbered 8, after V lost 5 bases and J lost 1 base. This CDR3 comprises 16 residues. Germline CDR1 PRHDT, CDR2 FYEKMQ (reference sequence). DNA for the CDR3: TGTGCCAGCAGCCCGGGACAGGGTTGGGATAACTATGGCTACACCTTC. The encoded protein is CASSPGQGWDNYGYTF.

This clonotype was seen many times. This sequence joins TRBV15 and TRBJ2-1; no clear D gene. This CDR3 comprises 12 residues. Germline V gene data show CDR1 as LNHNV and CDR2 as YYDKDF (reference sequence). The V end lost 3 bases, the J end lost 12 bases, and 12 bases lay between the germline ends. In DNA, the CDR3 is TGTGCCACCAGCAGTTCTTTCACCTGGCAGTTCTTC. Its protein product is CATSSSFTWQFF.

The V and J genes are TRBV5-1 and TRBJ2-1, with 15 positions matching TRBD2. CDR1 and CDR2 (germline): SGHRS, YFSETQ. V trimming: 2 bases; J trimming: 8 bases; junction bases outside the gene matches: 5. The CDR3 extends over 16 amino acids. The CDR3 sequence is CASSFGTSGGRDEQFF. CDR3 nucleotides: TGCGCCAGCAGCTTCGGGACTAGCGGGGGGAGGGATGAGCAGTTCTTC.

This clonotype has just a few counts. This sequence joins TRBV3-1 and TRBJ2-7; D remains ambiguous. The CDR3 sequence is 14 residues long. V lost 4 bases and J 0 bases, leaving 10 bases between the germline ends. Germline V gene sequence: CDR1 LGHDT, CDR2 YNNKEL (reference sequence). CDR3 residues: CASSPFWDSYEQYF. DNA of the CDR3: TGTGCCAGCAGCCCTTTCTGGGACTCCTACGAGCAGTACTTC.

Only a few counts were recorded for this clonotype. V usage is TRBV3-1 and J usage is TRBJ1-1; 7 bases are a match to TRBD1. This CDR3 has 12 amino acids. Germline values: CDR1 LGHDT, CDR2 YNNKEL (reference sequence). Trimming took 4 bases from V and 9 from J; bases not matched to a gene: 5. The CDR3 sequence: CASSRTGVKAFF. Here the CDR3 DNA reads TGTGCCAGCAGCCGTACAGGGGTGAAAGCTTTCTTT.

This clonotype has more than one count but fewer than ten. The chain links TRBV20-1 to TRBJ2-5; 9 bases agree with TRBD1. Germline-derived CDR1 and CDR2 are DFQATT and SNEGSKA (reference sequence). The CDR3 length is 16 residues. J was trimmed by 5 bases and V by 6 bases; bases with no gene match: 16. The CDR3 here is CSAPSPGTGPGETQYF. CDR3 DNA: TGCAGTGCCCCCAGTCCCGGGACAGGGCCCGGTGAGACCCAGTACTTC.

This clonotype was counted only a few times. The chain has TRBV7-3 and TRBJ2-5, with D possibly TRBD2 on 6 matching bases. Germline values: CDR1 SGHTA, CDR2 FQGTGA. This CDR3 has 13 amino acids. With 8 bases removed from V and 3 bases from J, the gap between germline ends came to 13 bases. Written as DNA, the CDR3 is TGTGCCAGCTCAACTAGGAGGGAAGAGACCCAGTACTTC. This translates into CASSTRREETQYF.

The chain couples TRBV19 to TRBJ2-7, with TRBD2 as a possible D gene (6 bases). V was pared by 8 bases and J by 2 bases, with 13 bases between. This CDR3 comprises 13 residues. Germline CDR1 LNHDA, CDR2 SQIVND (reference sequence). CDR3 DNA sequence: TGTGCCAGTGGATGGGACTTAACCTACGAGCAGTACTTC. Translation gives CASGWDLTYEQYF.

This clonotype was picked up many times. CDR3 in amino acids: CSASRSGIPYEQYF. The DNA of the CDR3 is TGCAGTGCTAGTCGTTCTGGGATCCCCTACGAGCAGTACTTC. The rearrangement uses TRBV20-1 and TRBJ2-7, with D unclear. The CDR3 runs 14 residues. Trimming took 3 bases from V and 2 from J, leaving 14 bases between them. Germline assignment: CDR1 DFQATT and CDR2 SNEGSKA (reference sequence).

This clonotype was counted once. The genes are TRBV20-1 and TRBJ2-5; 9 bases map to TRBD2. Trimming at V came to 7 bases and at J to 4 bases, leaving 7 bases not matched to a gene. Germline values: CDR1 DFQATT, CDR2 SNEGSKA (reference sequence). CDR3 length: 13 residues. The CDR3: CSVGGGAGETQYF. The DNA for the CDR3 is TGCAGTGTGGGCGGGGGGGCCGGAGAGACCCAGTACTTC.

This clonotype has ten or more counts. The chain carries TRBV7-2 and TRBJ1-1, with unresolved D. CDR1 is SGHTA and CDR2 is FQGNSA in the germline V gene. V was shortened by 5 bases and J by 7 bases, with 14 bases between the two germline ends. The CDR3 has 13 amino acids. The CDR3 nucleotides read TGTGCCAGCAGCCCTCACCTTACGGGTGAAGCTTTCTTT. It yields the protein CASSPHLTGEAFF.

This clonotype was recorded a few times. This rearrangement joins TRBV6-1 to TRBJ1-5; D is perhaps TRBD1 (5 bases). CDR3 length equals 13 residues. Germline V CDR1 and CDR2: MNHNS, SASEGT. Trimming pared 5 bases from V and 7 bases from J, leaving 12 bases between. The DNA of the CDR3 is TGTGCCAGCAGTCCGCAGGGTTGGCAGCCCCAGCATTTT. This sequence encodes CASSPQGWQPQHF.